This T cell receptor beta chain was sequenced in a study of T-cell reconstitution after alpha-beta-depleted transplantation in children. It was with unique molecular identifiers that the TCRbeta library was prepared. TCRdb ran MiXCR on the PCR reads and lists one entry per CDR3 protein. The data hold approximately 98,000 distinct CDR3 sequences, with almost 6.5% observed a single time. Study-level findings and limits: Among T cells one year after transplant, newly produced cells accounted for most counts and diversity.

This clonotype was detected many times. Its antigen is as yet unknown. Its ends do not fully match the called genes, so a read error is possible. The TCR comes from a male patient aged 2 to 9 who had a stem cell transplant for acute lymphoblastic leukemia, so the T cells may come from the graft donor. The sequences come from PBMCs, mostly from graft donor cells, collected 360 days after TCRalphabeta/CD19-depleted stem cell transplant.

The CDR3 bases are TGCAGCGTGGATCGACAGGGACGGGTTGTATTC. The encoded protein is CSVDRQGRVVF. The chain carries TRBV29-1 and TRBJ1-2; TRBD1 matches 7 bases. Germline assignment: CDR1 SQVTM and CDR2 ANQGSEA. The CDR3 loop spans 11 amino acids.